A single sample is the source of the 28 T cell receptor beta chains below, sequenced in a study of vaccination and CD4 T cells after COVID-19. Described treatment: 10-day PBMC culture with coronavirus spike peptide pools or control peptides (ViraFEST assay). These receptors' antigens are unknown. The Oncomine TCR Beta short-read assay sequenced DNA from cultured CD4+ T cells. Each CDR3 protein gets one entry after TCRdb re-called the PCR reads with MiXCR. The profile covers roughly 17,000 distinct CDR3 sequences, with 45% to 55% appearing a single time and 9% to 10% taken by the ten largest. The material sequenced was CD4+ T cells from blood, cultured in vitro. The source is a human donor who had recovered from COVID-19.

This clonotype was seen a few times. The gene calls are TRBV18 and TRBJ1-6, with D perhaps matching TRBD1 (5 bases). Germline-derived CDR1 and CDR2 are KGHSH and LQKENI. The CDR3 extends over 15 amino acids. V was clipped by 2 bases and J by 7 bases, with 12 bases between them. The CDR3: CASSPAGQGNSPLHF. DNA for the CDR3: TGTGCCAGCTCACCAGCAGGGCAGGGAAATTCACCCCTCCACTTT.

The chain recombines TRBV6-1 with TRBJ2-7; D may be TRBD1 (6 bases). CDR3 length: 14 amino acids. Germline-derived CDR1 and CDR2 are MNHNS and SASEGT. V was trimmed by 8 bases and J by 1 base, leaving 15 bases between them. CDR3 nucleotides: TGTGCCAGCCGCGACAGGACCCGTTCCTACGAGCAGTACTTC. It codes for CASRDRTRSYEQYF.

CDR3 residues: CASSSSTLNTEAFF. The CDR3, as DNA: TGTGCCAGCAGTTCCTCGACTTTGAACACTGAAGCTTTCTTT. The V call is TRBV27, the J call TRBJ1-1; D gene ambiguous. CDR1 MNHEY and CDR2 SMNVEV come from the germline V gene (reference sequence). Trimming took off 4 bases at V and 0 bases at J, with 9 bases between the two ends. The CDR3 contains 14 residues.

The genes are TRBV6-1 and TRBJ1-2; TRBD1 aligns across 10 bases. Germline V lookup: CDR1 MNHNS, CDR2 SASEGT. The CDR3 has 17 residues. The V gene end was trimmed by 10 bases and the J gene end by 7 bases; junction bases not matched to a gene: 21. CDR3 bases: TGTGCCACCCAAATACTACATGCCCGACAGGGGGCTAGTGGCTACACCTTC. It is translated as CATQILHARQGASGYTF.

DNA of the CDR3: TGTGCCAGCAGGGCACTACCTCTCAGGACCGATGAGCAGTTCTTC. Translated: CASRALPLRTDEQFF. The J gene is TRBJ2-1, the V gene TRBV5-4; D remains ambiguous. V was cut by 5 bases and J by 8 bases, with 20 bases left in between. The CDR3 is made up of 15 amino acids. Germline lookup yields CDR1 SGHNT and CDR2 YYREEE (reference sequence).

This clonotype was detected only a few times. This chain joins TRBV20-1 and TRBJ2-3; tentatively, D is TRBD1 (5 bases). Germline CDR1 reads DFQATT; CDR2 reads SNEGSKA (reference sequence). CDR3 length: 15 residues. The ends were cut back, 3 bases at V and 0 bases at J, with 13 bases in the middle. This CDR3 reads CSARSRTGSTDTQYF. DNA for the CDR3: TGCAGTGCTAGGAGCAGAACAGGTAGCACAGATACGCAGTATTTT.

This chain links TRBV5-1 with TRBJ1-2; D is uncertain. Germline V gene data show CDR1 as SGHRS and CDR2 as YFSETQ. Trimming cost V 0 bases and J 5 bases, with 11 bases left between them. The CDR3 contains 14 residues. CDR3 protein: CASSLGTTDYGYTF. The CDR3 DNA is TGCGCCAGCAGCTTGGGAACTACAGATTATGGCTACACCTTC. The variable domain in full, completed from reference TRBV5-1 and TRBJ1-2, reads KAGVTQTPRYLIKTRGQQVTLSCSPISGHRSVSWYQQTPGQGLQFLFEYFSETQRNKGNFPGRFSGRQFSNSRSEMNVSTLELGDSALYLCASSLGTTDYGYTFGSGTRLTVV.

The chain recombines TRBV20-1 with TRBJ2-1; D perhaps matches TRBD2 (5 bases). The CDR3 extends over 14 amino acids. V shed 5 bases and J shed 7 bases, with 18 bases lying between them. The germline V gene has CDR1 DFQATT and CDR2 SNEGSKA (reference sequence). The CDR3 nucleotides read TGCAGTGCTCCCCGGAACACTAGACAAAATGAGCAGTTCTTC. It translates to CSAPRNTRQNEQFF.

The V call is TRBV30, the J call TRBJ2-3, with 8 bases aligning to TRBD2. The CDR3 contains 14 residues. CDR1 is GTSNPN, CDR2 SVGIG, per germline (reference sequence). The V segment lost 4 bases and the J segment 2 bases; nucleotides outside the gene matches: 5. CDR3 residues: CAWTPGLDTDTQYF. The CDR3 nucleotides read TGTGCCTGGACCCCGGGACTAGACACAGATACGCAGTATTTT.

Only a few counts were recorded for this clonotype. CDR3: CASSFSSGSWETQYF. The CDR3 DNA sequence: TGTGCCAGCAGCTTTTCTAGCGGGAGTTGGGAGACCCAGTACTTC. The chain uses TRBV7-8 and TRBJ2-5; 10 bases are shared with TRBD2. Trimming took 3 bases from V and 5 from J; bases not matched to a gene: 6. The germline V gene has CDR1 SGHVS and CDR2 FQNEAQ. The CDR3 sequence is 15 residues long.

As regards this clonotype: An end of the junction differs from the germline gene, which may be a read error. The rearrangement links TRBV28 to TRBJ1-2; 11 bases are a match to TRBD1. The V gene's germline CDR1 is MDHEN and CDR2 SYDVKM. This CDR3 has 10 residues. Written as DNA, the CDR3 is TGCGGGACAGGGGGCTATGGCTACACCTTC. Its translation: CGTGGYGYTF.

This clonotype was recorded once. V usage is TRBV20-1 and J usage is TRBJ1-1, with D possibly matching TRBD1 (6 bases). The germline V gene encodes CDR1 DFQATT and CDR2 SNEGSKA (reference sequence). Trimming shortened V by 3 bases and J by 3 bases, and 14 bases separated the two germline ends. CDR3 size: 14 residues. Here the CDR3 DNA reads TGCAGTGCTAGTTTGGGGGCGGTGGACACTGAAGCTTTCTTT. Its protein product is CSASLGAVDTEAFF.

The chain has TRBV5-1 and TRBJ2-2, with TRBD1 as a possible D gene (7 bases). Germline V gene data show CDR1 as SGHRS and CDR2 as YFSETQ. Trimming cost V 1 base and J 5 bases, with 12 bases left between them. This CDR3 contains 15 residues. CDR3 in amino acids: CASSLLEGATGELFF. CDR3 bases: TGCGCCAGCAGCTTGCTGGAGGGGGCAACCGGGGAGCTGTTTTTT. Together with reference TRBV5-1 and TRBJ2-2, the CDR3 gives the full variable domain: KAGVTQTPRYLIKTRGQQVTLSCSPISGHRSVSWYQQTPGQGLQFLFEYFSETQRNKGNFPGRFSGRQFSNSRSEMNVSTLELGDSALYLCASSLLEGATGELFFGEGSRLTVL.

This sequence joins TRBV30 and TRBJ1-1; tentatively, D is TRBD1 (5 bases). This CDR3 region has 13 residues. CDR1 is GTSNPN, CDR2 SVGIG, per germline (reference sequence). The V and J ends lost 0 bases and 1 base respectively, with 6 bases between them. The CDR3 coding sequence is TGTGCCTGGAGTGTTCAGGGGAACACTGAAGCTTTCTTT. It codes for CAWSVQGNTEAFF.

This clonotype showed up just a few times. The CDR3 sequence: CASSGDSGENTIYF. CDR3 DNA: TGTGCCAGCAGCGGGGACAGTGGGGAAAACACCATATATTTT. The chain links TRBV9 to TRBJ1-3; 7 bases agree with TRBD1. The ends lost 3 bases at V and 6 bases at J; junction bases unmatched: 6. The CDR3 is 14 residues long. CDR1 is SGDLS and CDR2 is YYNGEE in the germline V gene. The full variable domain, in which reference TRBV9 and TRBJ1-3 provide the parts outside the CDR3, is DSGVTQTPKHLITATGQRVTLRCSPRSGDLSVYWYQQSLDQGLQFLIQYYNGEERAKGNILERFSAQQFPDLHSELNLSSLELGDSALYFCASSGDSGENTIYFGEGSWLTVV.

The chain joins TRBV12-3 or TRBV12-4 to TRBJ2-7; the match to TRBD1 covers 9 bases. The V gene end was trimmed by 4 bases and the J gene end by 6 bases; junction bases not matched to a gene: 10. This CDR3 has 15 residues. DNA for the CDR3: TGTGCCAGCAGTTACAACGACAGGGGGTCTTCCGAGCAGTACTTC. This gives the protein CASSYNDRGSSEQYF.

CDR3 sequence reads: CASQTGESSYNSPLHF. As DNA, the CDR3 is TGTGCCAGCCAAACAGGGGAGAGCTCCTATAATTCACCCCTCCACTTT. The chain recombines TRBV6-1 with TRBJ1-6; 7 bases map to TRBD1. Germline V gene data show CDR1 as MNHNS and CDR2 as SASEGT. The V gene end was trimmed by 8 bases and the J gene end by 0 bases; junction bases not matched to a gene: 7. The CDR3 spans 16 residues.

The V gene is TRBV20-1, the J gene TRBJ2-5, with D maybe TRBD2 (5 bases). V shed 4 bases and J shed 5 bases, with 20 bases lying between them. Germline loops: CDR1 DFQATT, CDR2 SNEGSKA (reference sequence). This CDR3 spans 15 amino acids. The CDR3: CSAKPALAIVETQYF. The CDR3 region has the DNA TGCAGTGCTAAGCCTGCCTTAGCGATTGTCGAGACCCAGTACTTC.

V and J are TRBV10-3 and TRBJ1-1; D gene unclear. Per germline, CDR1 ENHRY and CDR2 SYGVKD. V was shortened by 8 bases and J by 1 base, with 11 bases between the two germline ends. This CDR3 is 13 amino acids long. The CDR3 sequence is CAIRRSPNTEAFF. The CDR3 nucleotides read TGTGCCATCCGCCGGAGCCCGAACACTGAAGCTTTCTTT.

Here the CDR3 reads CAWSAPITSETQYF. The CDR3 DNA is TGTGCCTGGAGTGCCCCAATCACCTCAGAGACCCAGTACTTC. This chain joins TRBV30 and TRBJ2-5; unclear D gene. The V end lost 1 base, the J end lost 4 bases, and 13 bases lay between the germline ends. CDR1 and CDR2 from the germline V gene are GTSNPN and SVGIG (reference sequence). This CDR3 is 14 amino acids long.

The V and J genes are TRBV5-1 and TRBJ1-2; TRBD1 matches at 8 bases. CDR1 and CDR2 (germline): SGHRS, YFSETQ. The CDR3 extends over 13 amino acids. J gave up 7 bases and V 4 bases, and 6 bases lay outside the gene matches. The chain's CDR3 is CASSTRQGSGYTF. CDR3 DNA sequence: TGCGCCAGCAGCACCCGACAGGGGAGTGGCTACACCTTC.

The CDR3 spells CASSGNYGYTF. CDR3 sequence (DNA): TGTGCCAGCAGTGGGAACTATGGCTACACCTTC. The chain is built from TRBV2 and TRBJ1-2; D is unresolved. The germline gives CDR1 SNHLY, CDR2 FYNNEI. Trimming took off 4 bases at V and 2 bases at J, with 2 bases between the two ends. The CDR3 is 11 amino acids.

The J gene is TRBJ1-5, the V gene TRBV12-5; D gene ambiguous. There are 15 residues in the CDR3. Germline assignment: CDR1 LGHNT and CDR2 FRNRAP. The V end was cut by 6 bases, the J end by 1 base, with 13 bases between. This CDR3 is CASGTPLLSNQPQHF. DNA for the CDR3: TGTGCTAGTGGGACCCCCCTGTTGAGCAATCAGCCCCAGCATTTT.

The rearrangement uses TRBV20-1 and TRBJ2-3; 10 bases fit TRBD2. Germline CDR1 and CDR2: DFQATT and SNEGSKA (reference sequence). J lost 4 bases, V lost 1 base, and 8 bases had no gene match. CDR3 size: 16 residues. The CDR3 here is CSARGRLSGRADTQYF. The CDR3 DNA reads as TGCAGTGCTAGAGGACGACTGAGCGGGAGGGCAGATACGCAGTATTTT.

The CDR3 nucleotides are TGTGCCAGCAGCCCAAGCCCGGACTCAATGAACACTGAAGCTTTCTTT. Translated: CASSPSPDSMNTEAFF. V is TRBV7-7 and J is TRBJ1-1; D call uncertain. The germline V gene has CDR1 SSHAT and CDR2 FNYEAQ (reference sequence). The CDR3 is 16 residues long. V was cut by 5 bases and J by 0 bases, with 16 bases left in between.

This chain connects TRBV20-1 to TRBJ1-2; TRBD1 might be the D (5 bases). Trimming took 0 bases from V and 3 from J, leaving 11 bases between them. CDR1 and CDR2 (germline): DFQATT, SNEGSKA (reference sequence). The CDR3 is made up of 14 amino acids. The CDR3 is CSARDRQGDYGYTF. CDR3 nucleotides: TGCAGTGCTAGAGATCGGCAGGGTGACTATGGCTACACCTTC.

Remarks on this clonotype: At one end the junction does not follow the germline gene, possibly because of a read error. The CDR3 spells CASCRTQGRDF. The CDR3 region has the DNA TGTGCCAGCTGTAGGACTCAGGGAAGGGACTTC. The chain couples TRBV28 to TRBJ2-7, with D perhaps being TRBD1 or TRBD2 (5 bases each). The CDR3 is made up of 11 amino acids. Germline-derived CDR1 and CDR2 are MDHEN and SYDVKM.

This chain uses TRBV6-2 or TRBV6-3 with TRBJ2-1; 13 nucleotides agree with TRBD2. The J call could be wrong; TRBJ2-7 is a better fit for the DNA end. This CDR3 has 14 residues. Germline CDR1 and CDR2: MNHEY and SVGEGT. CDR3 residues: CASRGLAGTYEQYF. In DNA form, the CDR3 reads TGTGCCAGCAGGGGACTAGCGGGGACCTACGAGCAGTACTTC.